Below, 6 T cell receptor beta chains from the same sample are listed, as sequenced in a study of T-cell memory formation after mild COVID-19. TCRdb passed the 5' RACE reads through MiXCR, listing each CDR3 protein once. The sample holds about 84,000 distinct CDR3 sequences; approximately 15% are singletons and the top ten take under 35%. Sequencing used PBMCs or a T cell subset sorted from them (not recorded which). The source is an adult woman who had mild COVID-19 (a few samples of this study predate the infection). Cell type and time point are not known.

The V gene is TRBV6-2 or TRBV6-3, the J gene TRBJ2-1; TRBD2 is a possible D gene (5 bases). The germline V gene encodes CDR1 MNHEY and CDR2 SVGEGT. This CDR3 spans 14 amino acids. V shed 0 bases and J shed 8 bases, with 11 bases lying between them. For the CDR3, the DNA is TGTGCCAGCAGTTACTCAGGGCTCGGGGATGAGCAGTTCTTC. Protein product: CASSYSGLGDEQFF.

The J gene is TRBJ2-1, the V gene TRBV29-1; a weak D match, TRBD2 (6 bases). The V gene's germline CDR1 is SQVTM and CDR2 ANQGSEA. The CDR3 extends over 13 amino acids. V lost 5 bases, J lost 5 bases, and 13 bases lay in between. In DNA form, the CDR3 reads TGCAGCGTTTCAGAACTAGCCAACAATGAGCAGTTCTTC. Translated: CSVSELANNEQFF.

This clonotype was counted a few times. The chain employs TRBV20-1 and TRBJ2-1; either TRBD1 or TRBD2 may fit D (5 bases each). This CDR3 has 17 residues. The ends were cut back, 5 bases at V and 0 bases at J, with 20 bases in the middle. The germline V gene has CDR1 DFQATT and CDR2 SNEGSKA (reference sequence). The CDR3 region is CSAGDGGYLSSYNEQFF. CDR3 sequence (DNA): TGCAGTGCTGGGGACGGCGGGTATCTAAGCTCCTACAATGAGCAGTTCTTC.

The chain has TRBV4-1 and TRBJ2-3, with TRBD1 identical over 9 bases. Germline V gene sequence: CDR1 MGHRA, CDR2 YSYEKL. This CDR3 has 17 residues. V trimming: 0 bases; J trimming: 3 bases; junction bases outside the gene matches: 7. The CDR3 DNA is TGCGCCAGCAGCCAAGAGTTTACAGGACAGGGGACAGATACGCAGTATTTT. Translated, it gives CASSQEFTGQGTDTQYF.

This clonotype came up a few times. The CDR3 reads CASSQGRRLADSTYEQYF. In DNA form, the CDR3 reads TGTGCCAGCAGCCAAGGCAGGAGACTAGCTGATTCGACCTACGAGCAGTACTTC. V gene TRBV3-1 combines with J gene TRBJ2-7; 7 bases fit TRBD2. Germline V gene lookup returns CDR1 LGHDT and CDR2 YNNKEL (reference sequence). V dropped 1 base and J dropped 2; count of bases not matched to a gene: 14. This CDR3 has 18 residues.

The genes are TRBV6-5 and TRBJ1-2, with 10 bases identical to TRBD1. V was pared by 2 bases and J by 8 bases, with 8 bases of the junction left unmatched. The CDR3 is 15 amino acids. The germline V gene has CDR1 MNHEY and CDR2 SVGAGI. DNA for the CDR3: TGTGCCAGCAGTTACCGGGGACAGGGGTCAGAAGGCTACACCTTC. Protein product: CASSYRGQGSEGYTF.